In this sample, the clone carrying this T cell receptor (beta chain) turned up once. Its target is not known. Mismatch with germline at one junction end may stem from a read error. The table came from immunoSEQ multiplex PCR; TCRdb's copy has only in-frame clones and leaves some out. The data show about 260,000 clones, with 87% seen just once and less than 3% held by the top ten. Described treatment: 15 to 20 received Ad26.COV2.S at low or high dose, single or two shots; roughly 5 received placebo; per-sample allocation not given. Collection of samples fell on day 63 after the first vaccine or placebo injection. This specimen belongs to a study of Ad26.COV2.S vaccination and SARS-CoV-2 variants. Overall study context: Donor had been placed in the Ad26.COV2.S arm of the COV1001 trial.

CDR3 length: 11 residues. Study results and limitations: Recipients of either vaccine or placebo displayed similar breadth of non-spike TCRs.

The clonotype comes from a person aged 18 to 59 who received the Ad26.COV2.S COVID-19 vaccine or a placebo. The rearrangement uses TRBV12-3 or TRBV12-4 and TRBJ1-2; TRBD1 might be the D (6 bases). This material consisted of peripheral blood, taken in a trial of Ad26.COV2.S vaccine versus placebo. The chain's CDR3 is CASFLGAGGIF. The CDR3 nucleotides are TGTGCCAGCTTTCTGGGGGCTGGGGGGATCTTC.